This T cell receptor (beta chain) was profiled in a study of shared clonotypes between healthy human individuals. On the study more broadly: The study drew on a couple of women and three men aged 18 to 49 as donors.

Naive CD8 isolation took CD45RO-negative cells positively selected for CCR7 and excluded terminally differentiated effector memory CD45RA+ cells. CDR1 and CDR2 (germline): MNHEY, SVGAGI. With 2 bases clipped from V and 1 base from J, the junction kept 4 bases outside the gene matches. The CDR3 is 15 residues long. Every subset had its genomic DNA shared out evenly among several immunoSEQ plates. Measured with immunoSEQ multiplex PCR; TCRdb has only the in-frame clones, and not every one. The sample includes roughly 2.1 million clones, more than 85% of them seen just once. The study, taken as a whole, reports: Naive subsets, compared against memory subsets, generally had larger estimated richness values.

As for this clone: Its cognate antigen is unknown. The same CDR3 also results from other DNA sequences found in this sample.

This chain connects TRBV6-5 to TRBJ1-1; 7 nucleotides match TRBD1. Source material: naive CD8+ T cells from PBMCs. The source of this sequence is a man aged 18 to 30 in good health. Some clones in this sample may be carry-over from other donors' samples. CDR3 amino acids: CASSYRSGGNTEAFF. The CDR3 nucleotides are TGTGCCAGCAGTTACCGTTCAGGGGGGAACACTGAAGCTTTCTTT.